This T cell receptor (beta chain) originates from a study of shared clonotypes between healthy human individuals (dated by TCRdb to 2020 to 2021). With respect to the entire study: The cohort comprised two women and a few men aged 18 to 49 years. For each donor, CD4 naive and CD4 memory were each run on three plates, CD8 naive on two plates, and CD8 memory on one plate. The study deeply sequenced blood TCR repertoires of several healthy adults to estimate repertoire size and the extent of clonotype sharing between individuals. To increase sequencing depth and limit assay-specific biases, TCR repertoire library preparation and sequencing were carried out by different laboratories using diverse techniques. Per donor, leukapheresis produced somewhere between about 0.94 and 9.5 billion PBMCs. The investigation overall reported the following: Incomplete sequencing was indicated by rarefaction of sorted-subset datasets, despite the large sequencing depth. Only blood was sampled, and tissue TCR repertoires likely differ from those in blood. Pairwise subsampling indicated that sequencing depth was expected to affect the degree of clonotype sharing among donors. About 4.5% of naive CD4, around 4% of naive CD8, about 2.1% of memory CD4, and about 0.4% of memory CD8 clonotypes were shared across several donors. Compared with non-shared clonotypes, clonotypes shared by all four sorted-subset donors had higher generation probabilities. The small number of donors limited the genetic and exposure-history diversity represented. Estimated clonotype richness was generally larger for naive than for memory subsets.

Using the deep immunoSEQ assay, multiplex PCR amplified TCR CDR3 regions from genomic DNA. For each cell subset, the extracted genomic DNA was distributed evenly across all wells of several immunoSEQ 96-well plates, and each plate served as one replicate. Each replicate PCR for sorted subsets received roughly 200 ng genomic DNA, equal to tens of thousands of T cell genomes. Purified libraries were measured with a Qubit 3.0 fluorometer, size-checked on a Bioanalyzer 2100, and measured again with the KAPA Library Quantification kit. Every immunoSEQ 96-well plate was sequenced on a dedicated single-read 150-cycle Illumina NextSeq 550 flow cell. As for how the authors treated the data: Because the immunoSEQ output held only junctional sequences and lacked quality scores, the filtering could not match the filtering applied to full-length reads. Sequences were annotated with PyIR, a Python wrapper for IgBLAST v1.9, using IMGT germline references to assign V/J genes and CDR3. Reads with weak V/J assignments (E-value above 1e-6), missing CDR3, stop codons, out-of-frame junctions, or ambiguous translated residues were removed. V3J clonotypes were defined as sequences sharing an identical inferred V gene, J gene, and CDR3 amino acid sequence. Percentage overlap between repertoires was computed as shared unique clonotypes divided by the size of the smaller repertoire. Repertoire richness was assessed with RTK rarefaction, the Chao1 estimator, and Recon v2.1 estimates of unobserved clonotypes. OLGA was used to compute generation probabilities for all TCRbeta clonotypes that the gDNA method yielded from four donors. Imported from immuneACCESS, the table was reduced by TCRdb to in-frame sequences with V and J called. These copies leave out some clones; in studies compared against another copy, an unresolved V gene accounts for under half, and the cause of the remainder is not known. From that table come the V and J calls and clone size; the DNA was used to work out D and trimming. This sample has over a million clones in its table, and under 80% of those were observed once. The ten biggest clones cover roughly 1.4% of the sample.

CDR1 is given as SEHNR and CDR2 as FQNEAQ, both from the germline V gene (reference sequence). The CDR3 has 13 amino acids, counting the end cysteine and phenylalanine. CDR3 DNA is the only sequence kept; it has 39 bases, read in frame from the first base. V lost 5 bases and J lost 5 bases; the stretch between them is 12 bases long. Healthy HIV-negative adults with no recently reported acute infections or vaccinations were included as donors. Every donor was a Caucasian adult residing in Nashville, Tennessee, USA. Magnetic negative selection was used to enrich CD4+ T cells, after which naive cells were positively selected on CD45RA and the negative fraction became the memory subset. After blood collection by leukapheresis, PBMCs were isolated using Ficoll-Histopaque density gradient centrifugation and then cryopreserved in the vapor phase of liquid nitrogen. Analytical flow cytometry was used to check the purity and quantity of every magnetically sorted T cell population. Genomic DNA was isolated from each sorted fraction and quantified by UV absorbance on a Nanodrop 2000c.

There are a few counts of this clone. Its antigen remains unidentified. The input lacks base qualities; no much larger clone sits a single base away. The origin of this receptor is a man younger than 35 in good health. What was sequenced was memory CD4+ T cells sorted from blood. The cell subset or site label of this sample denotes: CD45RA-negative fraction. The chain uses TRBV7-9 and TRBJ1-1; a confident D gene designation cannot be given. The nucleotides read TGTGCCAGCAGCCCACGAGGGAGGACTGAAGCTTTCTTT. This yields the protein CASSPRGRTEAFF.